Each of the 27 T cell receptor beta chains below was sequenced from the same sample in a study of technical replicates of blood from a few donors. Assay used: immunoSEQ multiplex PCR; TCRdb lists only in-frame clones, some missing. The table has about 73,000 clones, 90% seen once. The sample comprised PBMCs. The receptors stem from a human donor in good health. Some clones in this sample may be carry-over from other donors' samples.

The genes are TRBV5-1 and TRBJ2-7; tentative D call: TRBD1 (6 bases). The CDR3 totals 16 residues. CDR1 is SGHRS and CDR2 is YFSETQ in the germline V gene. The V gene lost 0 bases and the J gene lost 1 base, with 14 bases spanning the gap. CDR3 sequence reads: CASSLVGGRTSYEQYF. Written as DNA, the CDR3 is TGCGCCAGCAGCTTGGTAGGGGGAAGAACATCCTACGAGCAGTACTTC.

The rearrangement uses TRBV25-1 and TRBJ1-5; maybe TRBD1 (5 bases). Trimming cost V 4 bases and J 1 base, with 14 bases left between them. Germline CDR1 and CDR2: MGHDK and SYGVNS. This CDR3 comprises 16 residues. The chain's CDR3 is CASSGGGSDSNQPQHF. The CDR3, as DNA: TGTGCCAGCAGTGGGGGGGGGAGTGACAGCAATCAGCCCCAGCATTTT.

The chain recombines TRBV7-2 with TRBJ2-7; 13 nucleotides agree with TRBD2. The CDR3 is 16 amino acids. Looked up from germline, CDR1 is SGHTA and CDR2 is FQGNSA. The J segment lost 6 bases and the V segment lost 1 base, leaving 6 bases of the junction unmatched. CDR3 sequence: CASSLELAGGRGEQYF. CDR3 coding DNA: TGTGCCAGCAGCTTAGAACTAGCGGGGGGGCGGGGCGAGCAGTACTTC.

This clone appeared once. The J gene is TRBJ1-2, the V gene TRBV6-5; 8 positions agree with TRBD1. CDR1 is MNHEY, CDR2 SVGAGI, per germline. Trimming removed 2 bases from V and 7 bases from J; junction bases left unmatched: 6. The CDR3 totals 14 residues. The CDR3 reads CASSYQGANSGYTF. CDR3 bases: TGTGCCAGCAGTTACCAGGGGGCGAATTCTGGCTACACCTTC.

J is TRBJ2-1 and V is TRBV2; D not certain. Trimming took off 5 bases at V and 6 bases at J, with 5 bases between the two ends. The germline V gene encodes CDR1 SNHLY and CDR2 FYNNEI. CDR3 length: 11 residues. CDR3 residues: CASSHTNEQFF. The CDR3, as DNA: TGTGCCAGCAGTCACACCAATGAGCAGTTCTTC.

The chain is built from TRBV5-5 and TRBJ2-4, with 7 bases fitting TRBD1. After removal of 4 bases from V and 9 bases from J, the junction contained 10 bases not matched to a gene. Germline lookup yields CDR1 SGHKS and CDR2 YYEKEE (reference sequence). The CDR3 runs 14 residues. The CDR3 spells CASSVPGQQFIQYF. For the CDR3, the DNA is TGTGCCAGCAGCGTTCCGGGACAGCAGTTCATTCAGTACTTC.

The chain has TRBV5-1 and TRBJ1-1; 7 bases map to TRBD1. CDR3 length: 17 residues. V was clipped by 0 bases and J by 0 bases; unmatched bases: 8. Germline values: CDR1 SGHRS, CDR2 YFSETQ. CDR3 sequence: CASSLVGRGDMNTEAFF. In nucleotides, the CDR3 is TGCGCCAGCAGCTTGGTAGGCAGGGGGGACATGAACACTGAAGCTTTCTTT.

The chain employs TRBV4-1 and TRBJ1-5, with unresolved D. Germline-derived CDR1 and CDR2 are MGHRA and YSYEKL. Trimming pared 4 bases from V and 0 bases from J, leaving 10 bases between. This CDR3 region has 15 residues. The CDR3 DNA follows: TGCGCCAGCAGCCCCACCGAGAATAGCAATCAGCCCCAGCATTTT. Encoded protein: CASSPTENSNQPQHF.

The V and J genes are TRBV6-5 and TRBJ2-1, with D maybe TRBD2 (6 bases). Trimming removed 4 bases from V and 8 bases from J, with 21 bases in between. Germline CDR1 and CDR2: MNHEY and SVGAGI. The CDR3 is 16 residues long. The CDR3 loop reads CASSSDDLTRVYEQFF. Here the CDR3 DNA reads TGTGCCAGCAGTTCCGACGACCTGACTAGAGTATATGAGCAGTTCTTC.

The rearrangement links TRBV5-8 to TRBJ2-7; a weak D match, TRBD2 (6 bases). CDR3 length equals 14 residues. CDR1 and CDR2 (germline): SGHTS, YDEGEE. V lost 6 bases and J lost 1, with 14 bases in between. The CDR3 is CASNNRGTSYEQYF. CDR3 in DNA: TGTGCCAGCAACAACCGGGGGACGTCCTACGAGCAGTACTTC.

The chain combines TRBV2 with TRBJ1-1; 7 bases map to TRBD1. Trimming at V came to 7 bases and at J to 4 bases, leaving 6 bases not matched to a gene. The CDR3 is 13 amino acids. The germline V gene has CDR1 SNHLY and CDR2 FYNNEI. As DNA, the CDR3 is TGTGCCAGCAACAAACAGGGGATCACTGAAGCTTTCTTT. The encoded protein is CASNKQGITEAFF.

The chain couples TRBV7-6 to TRBJ1-4; a weak D match, TRBD1 (6 bases). CDR1 is SGHVS, CDR2 FNYEAQ, per germline. Between the trimmed V and J ends, which lost 2 bases and 2 bases, there was a span of 9 bases. CDR3 length: 15 amino acids. The DNA of the CDR3 is TGTGCCAGCAGCTTAACCCAGGGGACTAATGAAAAACTGTTTTTT. The encoded protein is CASSLTQGTNEKLFF.

This clone was recorded once. The rearrangement uses TRBV7-2 and TRBJ2-5; 9 bases agree with TRBD2. This CDR3 comprises 15 residues. In germline, CDR1 is SGHTA, CDR2 FQGNSA. The V and J ends lost 4 bases and 4 bases, in that order; junction bases with no gene match: 7. The CDR3 loop reads CASSSPSGIAETQYF. The CDR3 coding sequence is TGTGCCAGCAGCTCACCTAGCGGGATAGCAGAGACCCAGTACTTC.

This clone was seen once. This rearrangement joins TRBV7-9 to TRBJ1-1; TRBD1 matches 7 bases. This CDR3 is built from 14 residues. V lost 4 bases to trimming and J lost 2 bases; unmatched junction nucleotides: 4. Germline CDR1 reads SEHNR; CDR2 reads FQNEAQ (reference sequence). The CDR3 sequence is CASSSGQYNTEAFF. The CDR3 DNA reads as TGTGCCAGCAGCTCGGGACAGTATAACACTGAAGCTTTCTTT.

V usage is TRBV7-6 and J usage is TRBJ2-3; maybe TRBD2 (6 bases). Deletions cut 2 bases from V and 3 bases from J, with 12 bases between. The CDR3 has 15 amino acids. CDR1 and CDR2 from the germline V gene are SGHVS and FNYEAQ. The CDR3 is CASSLWGGITDTQYF. The CDR3 region has the DNA TGTGCCAGCAGCTTATGGGGCGGGATAACAGATACGCAGTATTTT.

The chain combines TRBV5-6 with TRBJ1-2; tentatively, D is TRBD1 (5 bases). Germline lookup yields CDR1 SGHDT and CDR2 YYEEEE. The CDR3 covers 15 residues. Trimming left V 0 bases short and J 4 bases short, with 13 bases between. The CDR3, as DNA: TGTGCCAGCAGCTTGGTAGGAGGGGCCGGCTATGGCTACACCTTC. Translated: CASSLVGGAGYGYTF.

V and J are TRBV2 and TRBJ2-3, with D possibly TRBD1 on 5 matching bases. Trimming shortened V by 5 bases and J by 6 bases, and 15 bases separated the two germline ends. CDR3 length equals 14 residues. The V gene's germline CDR1 is SNHLY and CDR2 FYNNEI. CDR3 sequence: CASSRTSPLDTQYF. In DNA form, the CDR3 reads TGTGCCAGCAGTCGGACAAGTCCTTTGGATACGCAGTATTTT.

V and J are TRBV27 and TRBJ2-7, with D perhaps matching TRBD1 (5 bases). Trimming stripped 3 bases from V and 5 bases from J, with 11 bases between. The CDR3 is 13 residues long. Germline V CDR1 and CDR2: MNHEY, SMNVEV (reference sequence). This CDR3 reads CASSFRQLHEQYF. In DNA, the CDR3 is TGTGCCAGCAGTTTTCGACAGTTGCACGAGCAGTACTTC.

Only a few counts were recorded for this clone. V and J are TRBV7-2 and TRBJ1-2; TRBD1 is a possible D gene (6 bases). CDR1 and CDR2 from the germline V gene are SGHTA and FQGNSA. Deletions cut 1 base from V and 4 bases from J, with 13 bases between. The CDR3 covers 15 residues. The CDR3 nucleotides read TGTGCCAGCAGCTTAGGAGATGTGGGGGCCTATGGCTACACCTTC. This sequence encodes CASSLGDVGAYGYTF.

In nucleotides, the CDR3 is TGTGCCTGGAGTGTTCAGACAGGGCTCGGCTACACCTTC. The encoded protein is CAWSVQTGLGYTF. The chain combines TRBV30 with TRBJ1-2; the match to TRBD1 covers 7 bases. V dropped 0 bases and J dropped 8; count of bases not matched to a gene: 6. The V gene's germline CDR1 is GTSNPN and CDR2 SVGIG (reference sequence). This CDR3 comprises 13 residues.

The chain employs TRBV6-5 and TRBJ1-2; D is ambiguous. The CDR3 consists of 15 residues. Germline values: CDR1 MNHEY, CDR2 SVGAGI. With 6 bases removed from V and 4 bases from J, the gap between germline ends came to 18 bases. The CDR3 nucleotides are TGTGCCAGCAGGCATACCCCGGACGGGGTCTATGGCTACACCTTC. Translated: CASRHTPDGVYGYTF.

The V call is TRBV13, the J call TRBJ1-1, with D perhaps TRBD1 (5 bases). Germline CDR1 and CDR2: PRHDT and FYEKMQ (reference sequence). The V end was cut by 1 base, the J end by 8 bases, with 11 bases between. CDR3 length: 13 amino acids. The CDR3 reads CASSLVGKGEAFF. The CDR3, as DNA: TGTGCCAGCAGCTTAGTCGGTAAGGGGGAAGCTTTCTTT.

This rearrangement joins TRBV4-3 to TRBJ2-1, with D perhaps matching TRBD1 (5 bases). Per the germline V gene, CDR1 is LGHNA and CDR2 is YSLEER. The CDR3 is made up of 16 amino acids. The germline V and J ends were trimmed by 0 bases and 3 bases, with 12 bases remaining between them. The CDR3, as DNA: TGCGCCAGCAGCCAAGAGGCAGACAGCTTCTACAATGAGCAGTTCTTC. Translation: CASSQEADSFYNEQFF.

The V call is TRBV4-3, the J call TRBJ2-7; maybe TRBD1 (5 bases). The CDR3 consists of 15 residues. In germline, CDR1 is LGHNA, CDR2 YSLEER. V was clipped by 1 base and J by 3 bases, with 13 bases between them. This CDR3 is CASSQGQGGYYEQYF. As DNA, the CDR3 is TGCGCCAGCAGCCAAGGCCAGGGTGGTTACTACGAGCAGTACTTC.

The rearrangement joins TRBV7-6 to TRBJ2-7, with D possibly TRBD2 on 6 matching bases. The CDR3 sequence is 15 residues long. Trimming shortened V by 6 bases and J by 6 bases, and 21 bases separated the two germline ends. From germline, CDR1 is SGHVS and CDR2 FNYEAQ. The CDR3 region is CASSRNHGGMGEQYF. In DNA, the CDR3 is TGTGCCAGCAGTCGAAACCATGGGGGGATGGGCGAGCAGTACTTC.

The chain links TRBV19 to TRBJ1-2; 10 positions match TRBD1. The V gene end was trimmed by 4 bases and the J gene end by 5 bases; junction bases not matched to a gene: 4. The germline gives CDR1 LNHDA, CDR2 SQIVND (reference sequence). The CDR3 contains 14 residues. The CDR3 DNA reads TGTGCCAGTAGTAGCATGGGACAGGGGTATGGCTACACCTTC. This encodes CASSSMGQGYGYTF.

This sequence joins TRBV21-1 and TRBJ2-5; the listed D gene, TRBD1, was not tested against the DNA. TRBV21-1 represents a pseudogene. The CDR3 runs 15 residues. DNA for the CDR3: TGTGCCAGCACGAGAGTCGACGGGACAGAAGAGACCCAGTACTTC. Its translation: CASTRVDGTEETQYF.